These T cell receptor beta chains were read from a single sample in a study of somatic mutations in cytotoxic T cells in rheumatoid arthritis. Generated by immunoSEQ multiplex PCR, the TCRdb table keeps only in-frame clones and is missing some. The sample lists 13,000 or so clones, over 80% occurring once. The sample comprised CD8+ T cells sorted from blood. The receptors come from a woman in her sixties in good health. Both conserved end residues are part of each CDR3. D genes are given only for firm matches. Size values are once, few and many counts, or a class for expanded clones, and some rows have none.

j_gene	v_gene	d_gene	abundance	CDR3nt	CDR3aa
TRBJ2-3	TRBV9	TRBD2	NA	TGTGCCAGCAGCCTGAGCGGGGTCTCCACAGATACGCAGTATTTT	CASSLSGVSTDTQYF
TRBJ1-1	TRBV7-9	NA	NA	TGTGCCAGCAGCTTAGAGAGAACTGAAGCTTTCTTT	CASSLERTEAFF
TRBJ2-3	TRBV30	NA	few	TGTGCCTGGAGTGTCGGGAGTAGTAGGGATACGCAGTATTTT	CAWSVGSSRDTQYF
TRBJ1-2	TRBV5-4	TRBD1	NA	TGTGCCAGCAGCTCAGGGGGAGCTAACTATGGCTACACCTTC	CASSSGGANYGYTF
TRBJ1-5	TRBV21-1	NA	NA	TGTGCCAGCAGCAAAGGACAGGGGATTCAGCCCCAGCATTTT	CASSKGQGIQPQHF
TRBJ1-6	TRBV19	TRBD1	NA	TGTGCCAGTAGCAACGACAGGGCCTATAATTCACCCCTCCACTTT	CASSNDRAYNSPLHF
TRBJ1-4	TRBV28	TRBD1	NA	TGTGCCAGCAGTCCCGGGACAGGGGTAGAAAAACTGTTTTTT	CASSPGTGVEKLFF
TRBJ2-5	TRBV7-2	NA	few	TGTGCCAGCAGCCTAACAGGGATAGAGTCCCAGTACTTC	CASSLTGIESQYF
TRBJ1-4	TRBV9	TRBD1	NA	TGTGCCAGCAGCGTAACAGGGGTGGCTAATGAAAAACTGTTTTTT	CASSVTGVANEKLFF
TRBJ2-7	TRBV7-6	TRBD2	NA	TGTGCCAGCAGCTTAACGGGGGGGCCGGGAGAGCAGTACTTC	CASSLTGGPGEQYF
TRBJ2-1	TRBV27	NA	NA	TGTGCCAGCAGTTTGGCCGGGGGGCTAGGTGGGGAGCAGTTCTTC	CASSLAGGLGGEQFF
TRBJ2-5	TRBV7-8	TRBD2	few	TGTGCCAGCAGCTTAGGGACTAGCGGGGGGCAAATCCAAGAGACCCAGTACTTC	CASSLGTSGGQIQETQYF
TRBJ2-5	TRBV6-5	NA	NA	TGTGCCAGCAGTTACCAATGGGACAAGCAAGAGACCCAGTACTTC	CASSYQWDKQETQYF
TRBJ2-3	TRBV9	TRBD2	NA	TGTGCCAGCAGCCCAGGGACTAGCGGAATAGATACGCAGTATTTT	CASSPGTSGIDTQYF
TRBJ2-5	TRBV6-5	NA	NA	TGTGCCAGCAGTTACTACCTAGGGGCCCCTAAAGCGACCCAGTACTTC	CASSYYLGAPKATQYF
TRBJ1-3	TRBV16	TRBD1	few	TGTGCCAGCAGCCGCGGGACAGGGACGGCTGGAAACACCATATATTTT	CASSRGTGTAGNTIYF
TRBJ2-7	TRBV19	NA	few	TGTGCCAGTAGTATAGGCCAGGGATCCCACGAGCAGTACTTC	CASSIGQGSHEQYF
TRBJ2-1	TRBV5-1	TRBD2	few	TGCGCCAGCAGCTGGGGGGAGGGGCGGTTCGGCAATGAGCAGTTCTTC	CASSWGEGRFGNEQFF
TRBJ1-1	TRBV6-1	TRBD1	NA	TGTGCCATCAGCCGACCCCACAGGGGCGAAGCTTTCTTT	CAISRPHRGEAFF
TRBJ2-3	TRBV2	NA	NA	TGTGCCAGCAGGCGAATCCGGGATACGCAGTATTTT	CASRRIRDTQYF
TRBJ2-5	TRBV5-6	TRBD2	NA	TGTGCCAGCAGCCCCCGAGAGGGACTAGCGGGGGGGAATCAAGAGACCCAGTACTTC	CASSPREGLAGGNQETQYF
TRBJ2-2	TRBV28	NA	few	TGTGCCAGCGGGCTTTGGGCGGGGGAGCTGTTTTTT	CASGLWAGELFF
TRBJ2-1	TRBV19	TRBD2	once	TGTGCCAGTTCCCTAGCGGGGGGGCCGCATGAGCAGTTCTTC	CASSLAGGPHEQFF
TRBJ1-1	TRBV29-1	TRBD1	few	TGCAGCGCCCGGGACAGTGGGACAGGAGAAGCTTTCTTT	CSARDSGTGEAFF
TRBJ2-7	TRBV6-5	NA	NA	TGTGCCAGCTCGGATATGGGCAGGGGTTACGAGCAGTACTTC	CASSDMGRGYEQYF
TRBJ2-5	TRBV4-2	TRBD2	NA	TGTGCCAGCACCGAGGAGGCGGGACTAGCGGGGGAGACCCAGTACTTC	CASTEEAGLAGETQYF
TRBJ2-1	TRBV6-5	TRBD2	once	TGTGCCGCGGGGGGGATAGCGGGAGGGAATGAGCAGTTCTTC	CAAGGIAGGNEQFF
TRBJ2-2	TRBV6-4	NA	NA	TGTGCCAGCAGTCCGACAGGATTGGCCGGGGAGCTGTTTTTT	CASSPTGLAGELFF
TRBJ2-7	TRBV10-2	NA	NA	TGCGCCAGCAGAGGGGGTCACGAGCAGTACTTC	CASRGGHEQYF
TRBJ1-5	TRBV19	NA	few	TGTGCCAGTAGTATTGGACTATACGGAAATCAGCCCCAGCATTTT	CASSIGLYGNQPQHF
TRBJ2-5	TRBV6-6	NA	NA	TGTGCCAGCAGTTACTTAGAGGGATCCCCCCAAGAGACCCAGTACTTC	CASSYLEGSPQETQYF
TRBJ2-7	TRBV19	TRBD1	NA	TGTGCCAGTAGCATCGCCCCAGGGGGCCTCTACGAGCAGTACTTC	CASSIAPGGLYEQYF
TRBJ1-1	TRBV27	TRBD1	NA	TGTGCCAGCAGTGTCGGGACAGGTGACACTGAAGCTTTCTTT	CASSVGTGDTEAFF
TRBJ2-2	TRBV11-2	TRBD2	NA	TGTGCCAGCAGCTTAGATACAACTAGCGGCGGGGAGCTGTTTTTT	CASSLDTTSGGELFF
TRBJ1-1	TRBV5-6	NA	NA	TGTGCCAGCAGCAAAGGTGCCGGCACTATGAACGGTGAAGCTTTCTTT	CASSKGAGTMNGEAFF
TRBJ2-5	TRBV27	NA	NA	TGTGCCAGCAGGGATCTTGCCGGGACACAAGAGACCCAGTACTTC	CASRDLAGTQETQYF
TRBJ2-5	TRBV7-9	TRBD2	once	TGTGCCAGCAGCCATGTCCCGCCCCGTAGCGGGGGTGACGGAGAGACCCAGTACTTC	CASSHVPPRSGGDGETQYF
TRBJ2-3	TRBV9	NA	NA	TGTGCCAGCACGCAGGACGGGGAGGTCGATACGCAGTATTTT	CASTQDGEVDTQYF
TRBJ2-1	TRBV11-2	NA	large	TGTGCCAGCAGCTTAGGGACGGACTTTTACAATGAGCAGTTCTTC	CASSLGTDFYNEQFF
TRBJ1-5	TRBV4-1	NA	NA	TGCGCCAGCAGCCAAGAGGGGGCTTGGGGCAATCAGCCCCAGCATTTT	CASSQEGAWGNQPQHF
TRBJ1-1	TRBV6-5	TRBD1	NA	TGTGCCAGCAGTTATTCACCAGGGGGAAGAAACACTGAAGCTTTCTTT	CASSYSPGGRNTEAFF
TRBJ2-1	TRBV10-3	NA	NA	TGTGCCATCAGTGGGGAGAGGGAGCAGTTCTTC	CAISGEREQFF
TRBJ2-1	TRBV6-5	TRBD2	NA	TGTGCCAGCAGTTACGCCGGTAGCGGGGGGCGTGAGCAGTTCTTC	CASSYAGSGGREQFF
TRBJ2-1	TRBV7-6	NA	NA	TGTGCCAGCAGCTTAGTAGGGGTCGATGAGCAGTTCTTC	CASSLVGVDEQFF
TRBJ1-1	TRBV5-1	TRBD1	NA	TGCGCCAGCAGCTTGGTCCCAGGGGGGAACACTGAAGCTTTCTTT	CASSLVPGGNTEAFF
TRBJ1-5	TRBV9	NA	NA	TGTGCCAGCAGCGTAACAGAGGGTCAGCCCCAGCATTTT	CASSVTEGQPQHF
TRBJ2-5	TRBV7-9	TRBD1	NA	TGTGCCAGCAGCCCACCTGCAGGACAGGACAAAGAGACCCAGTACTTC	CASSPPAGQDKETQYF
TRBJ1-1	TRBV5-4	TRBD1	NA	TGTGCCAGCAGACGGGGGACAGGAGCTTTCTTT	CASRRGTGAFF
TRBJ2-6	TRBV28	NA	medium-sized	TGTGCCAGCAGCCAAATCCGGGCCAACGTCCTGACTTTC	CASSQIRANVLTF
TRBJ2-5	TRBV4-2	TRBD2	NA	TGTGCCAGCAGCCACCCCTTGGGGGGGGGAGAAGAGACCCAGTACTTC	CASSHPLGGGEETQYF
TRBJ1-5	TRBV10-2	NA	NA	TGCGCCAGCAGTGAGTCGGGGGGAAGCAATCAGCCCCAGCATTTT	CASSESGGSNQPQHF
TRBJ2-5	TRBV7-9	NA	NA	TGTGCCAGCAGCCGACAGACGGAGACCCAGTACTTC	CASSRQTETQYF
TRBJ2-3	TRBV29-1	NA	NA	TGCAGCGTTGAACAGGGCTCTAGCACAGATACGCAGTATTTT	CSVEQGSSTDTQYF
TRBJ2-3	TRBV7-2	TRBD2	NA	TGTGCCAGCAGCTTAACGGGACTAGGTTCCTGGGACACAGATACGCAGTATTTT	CASSLTGLGSWDTDTQYF
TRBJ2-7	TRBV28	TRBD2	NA	TGTGCCAGCAGTCCCCCGACTAGCGGACCCTACGAGCAGTACTTC	CASSPPTSGPYEQYF
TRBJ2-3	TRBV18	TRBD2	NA	TGTGCCAGCTCACCAGGACTAGCGGGGCTCACAGATACGCAGTATTTT	CASSPGLAGLTDTQYF
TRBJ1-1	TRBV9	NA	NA	TGTGCCAGCAGCGTAGTTGAGACTGCGAACACTGAAGCTTTCTTT	CASSVVETANTEAFF
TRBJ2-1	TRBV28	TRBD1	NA	TGTGCCAGCAGTTTATTACAGGGGGCATTGTATGAGCAGTTCTTC	CASSLLQGALYEQFF
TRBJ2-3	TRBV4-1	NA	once	TGCGCCAGCAGCCAAGCTGAATATTGGGACCCCGGGGGAACAGATACGCAGTATTTT	CASSQAEYWDPGGTDTQYF